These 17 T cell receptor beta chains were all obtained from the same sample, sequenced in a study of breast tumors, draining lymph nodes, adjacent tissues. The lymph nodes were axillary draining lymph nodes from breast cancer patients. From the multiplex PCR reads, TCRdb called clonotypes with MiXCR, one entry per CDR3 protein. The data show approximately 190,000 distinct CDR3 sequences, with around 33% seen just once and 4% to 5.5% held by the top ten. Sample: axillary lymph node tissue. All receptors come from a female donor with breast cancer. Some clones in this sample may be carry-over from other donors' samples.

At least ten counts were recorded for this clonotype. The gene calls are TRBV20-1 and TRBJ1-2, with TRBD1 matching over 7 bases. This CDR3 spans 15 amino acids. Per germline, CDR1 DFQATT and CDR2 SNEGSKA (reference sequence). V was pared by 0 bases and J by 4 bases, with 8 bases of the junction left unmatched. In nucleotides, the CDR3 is TGCAGTGCTAGAGATCTGCAGGGGGAATCCTATGGCTACACCTTC. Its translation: CSARDLQGESYGYTF.

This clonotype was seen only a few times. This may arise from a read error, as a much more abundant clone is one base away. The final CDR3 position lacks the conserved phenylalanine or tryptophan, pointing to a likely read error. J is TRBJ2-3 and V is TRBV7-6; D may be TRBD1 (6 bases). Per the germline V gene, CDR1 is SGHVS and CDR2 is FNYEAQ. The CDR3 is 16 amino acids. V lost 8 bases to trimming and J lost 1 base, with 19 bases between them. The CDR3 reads CASSHPTGGGTDTQYL. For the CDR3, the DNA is TGTGCCAGCTCCCACCCGACAGGAGGAGGCACAGATACGCAGTATCTT.

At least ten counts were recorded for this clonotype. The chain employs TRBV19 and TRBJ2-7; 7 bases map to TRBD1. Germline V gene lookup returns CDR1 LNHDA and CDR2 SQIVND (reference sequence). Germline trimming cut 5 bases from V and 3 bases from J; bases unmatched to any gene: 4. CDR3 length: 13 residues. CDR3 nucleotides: TGTGCCAGTAGTCTAGGACAGGTCTACGAGCAGTACTTC. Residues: CASSLGQVYEQYF.

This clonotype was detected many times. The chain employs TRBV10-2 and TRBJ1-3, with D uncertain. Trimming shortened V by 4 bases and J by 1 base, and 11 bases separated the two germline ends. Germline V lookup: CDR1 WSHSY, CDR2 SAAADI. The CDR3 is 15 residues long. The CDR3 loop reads CASSVGSPSGNTIYF. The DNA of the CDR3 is TGCGCCAGCAGTGTCGGCAGTCCATCTGGAAACACCATATATTTT.

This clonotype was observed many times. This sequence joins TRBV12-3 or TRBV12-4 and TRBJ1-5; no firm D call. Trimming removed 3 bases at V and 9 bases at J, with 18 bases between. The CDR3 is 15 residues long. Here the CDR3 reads CASSLVGQALGPQHF. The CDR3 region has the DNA TGTGCCAGCAGTTTGGTTGGGCAGGCCCTTGGGCCCCAGCATTTT.

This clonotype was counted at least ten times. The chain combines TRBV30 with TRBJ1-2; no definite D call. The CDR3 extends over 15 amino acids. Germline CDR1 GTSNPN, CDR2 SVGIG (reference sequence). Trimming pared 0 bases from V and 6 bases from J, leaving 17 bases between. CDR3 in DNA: TGTGCCTGGAGTGTAGGTTCCATACCCTCCCATGGCTACACCTTC. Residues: CAWSVGSIPSHGYTF.

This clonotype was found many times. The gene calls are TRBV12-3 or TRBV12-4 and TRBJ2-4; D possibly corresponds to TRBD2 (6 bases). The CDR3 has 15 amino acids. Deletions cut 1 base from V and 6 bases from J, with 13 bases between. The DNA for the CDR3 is TGTGCCAGCAGTTTAGGGGGAGCCGGGGGAAACATTCAGTACTTC. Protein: CASSLGGAGGNIQYF.

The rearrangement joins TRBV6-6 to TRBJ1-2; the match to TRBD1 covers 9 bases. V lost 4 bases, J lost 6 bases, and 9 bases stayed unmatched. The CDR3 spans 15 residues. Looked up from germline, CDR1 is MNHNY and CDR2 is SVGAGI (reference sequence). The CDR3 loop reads CASSFPTDRGNGYTF. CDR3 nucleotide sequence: TGTGCCAGCAGTTTCCCGACGGACAGGGGAAATGGCTACACCTTC.

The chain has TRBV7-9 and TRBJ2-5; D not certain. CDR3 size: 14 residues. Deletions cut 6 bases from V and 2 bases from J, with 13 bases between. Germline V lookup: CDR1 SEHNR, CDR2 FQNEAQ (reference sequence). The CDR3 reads CASSKDGPQETQYF. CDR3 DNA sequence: TGTGCCAGCAGTAAGGACGGGCCTCAAGAGACCCAGTACTTC. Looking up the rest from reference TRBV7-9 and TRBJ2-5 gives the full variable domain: DTGVSQNPRHKITKRGQNVTFRCDPISEHNRLYWYRQTLGQGPEFLTYFQNEAQLEKSRLLSDRFSAERPKGSFSTLEIQRTEQGDSAMYLCASSKDGPQETQYFGPGTRLLVL.

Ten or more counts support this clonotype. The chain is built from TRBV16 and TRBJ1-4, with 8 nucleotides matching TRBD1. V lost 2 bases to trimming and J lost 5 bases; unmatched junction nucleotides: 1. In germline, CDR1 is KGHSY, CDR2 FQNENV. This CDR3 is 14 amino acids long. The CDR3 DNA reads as TGTGCCAGCAGCCAAAGGGACAGGAATGAAAAACTGTTTTTT. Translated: CASSQRDRNEKLFF.

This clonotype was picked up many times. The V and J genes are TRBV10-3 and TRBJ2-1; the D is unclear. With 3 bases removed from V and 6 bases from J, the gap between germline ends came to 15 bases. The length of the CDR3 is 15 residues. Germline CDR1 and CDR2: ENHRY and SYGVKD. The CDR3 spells CAISERTAYSNEQFF. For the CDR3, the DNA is TGTGCCATCAGTGAAAGGACGGCGTACTCCAATGAGCAGTTCTTC.

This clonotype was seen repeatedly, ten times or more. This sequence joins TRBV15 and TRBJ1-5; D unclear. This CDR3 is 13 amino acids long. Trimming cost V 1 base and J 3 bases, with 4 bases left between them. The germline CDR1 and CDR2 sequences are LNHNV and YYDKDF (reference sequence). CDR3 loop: CATSRAANQPQHF. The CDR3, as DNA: TGTGCCACCAGCAGAGCTGCCAATCAGCCCCAGCATTTT. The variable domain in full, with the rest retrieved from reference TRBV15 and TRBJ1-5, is DAMVIQNPRYQVTQFGKPVTLSCSQTLNHNVMYWYQQKSSQAPKLLFHYYDKDFNNEADTPDNFQSRRPNTSFCFLDIRSPGLGDTAMYLCATSRAANQPQHFGDGTRLSIL.

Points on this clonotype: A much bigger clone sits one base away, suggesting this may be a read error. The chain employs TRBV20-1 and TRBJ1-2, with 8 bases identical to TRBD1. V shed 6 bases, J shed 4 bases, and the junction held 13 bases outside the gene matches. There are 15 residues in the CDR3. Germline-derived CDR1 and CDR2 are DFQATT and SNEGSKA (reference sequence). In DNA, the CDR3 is TGCAGTGCCACACCGACAGGGGAGGTTGCCTATGGCTACACCTTC. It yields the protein CSATPTGEVAYGYTF.

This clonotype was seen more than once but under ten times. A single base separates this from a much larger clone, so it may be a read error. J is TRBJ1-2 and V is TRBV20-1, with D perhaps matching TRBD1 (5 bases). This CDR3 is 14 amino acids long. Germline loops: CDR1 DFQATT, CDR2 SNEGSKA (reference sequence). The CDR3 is CSASKSGRNSGYTF. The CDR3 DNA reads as TGCAGTGCTAGTAAGTCGGGACGGAACTCTGGCTACACCTTC.

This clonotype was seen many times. The CDR3 coding sequence is TGCGCCAGCAGCCAAGATAGGGGAGCTTCTGGAAACACCATATATTTT. Its translation: CASSQDRGASGNTIYF. The chain carries TRBV4-1 and TRBJ1-3, with D possibly being TRBD1 (5 bases). The CDR3 totals 16 residues. Looked up from germline, CDR1 is MGHRA and CDR2 is YSYEKL. The germline V and J ends were trimmed by 0 bases and 1 base, with 10 bases remaining between them.

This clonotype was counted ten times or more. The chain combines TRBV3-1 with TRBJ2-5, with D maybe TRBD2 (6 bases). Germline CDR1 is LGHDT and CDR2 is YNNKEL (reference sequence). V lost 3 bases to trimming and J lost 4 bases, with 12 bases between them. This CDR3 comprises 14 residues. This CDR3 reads CASSHTRERETQYF. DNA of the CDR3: TGTGCCAGCAGCCACACCCGGGAGCGAGAGACCCAGTACTTC.

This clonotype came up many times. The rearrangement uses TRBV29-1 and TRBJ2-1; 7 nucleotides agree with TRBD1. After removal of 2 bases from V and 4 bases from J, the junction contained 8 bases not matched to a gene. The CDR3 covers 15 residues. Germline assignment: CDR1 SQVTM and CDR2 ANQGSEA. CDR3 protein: CSVETPGQRYNEQFF. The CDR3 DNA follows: TGCAGCGTTGAAACCCCGGGACAGAGATACAATGAGCAGTTCTTC.